The 30 T cell receptor beta chains listed next were all sequenced from one sample in a study of brain T cells in children with intractable seizures. This table comes from immunoSEQ multiplex PCR, and its TCRdb copy is limited to in-frame clones, with some not included. The data contain 75,000 to 80,000 clones, 93% of them singletons. Sequencing used peripheral blood, obtained at surgery. The receptors come from a boy under two years old with tuberous sclerosis and intractable seizures.

The rearrangement links TRBV6-1 to TRBJ2-7; 7 nucleotides line up with TRBD1. Germline V gives CDR1 MNHNS, CDR2 SASEGT. This CDR3 spans 13 amino acids. After removal of 3 bases from V and 4 bases from J, the junction contained 3 bases not matched to a gene. The CDR3 region is CASSDGTAYEQYF. The CDR3 region has the DNA TGTGCCAGCAGTGACGGGACAGCTTACGAGCAGTACTTC.

The rearrangement links TRBV6-2 or TRBV6-3 to TRBJ2-7, with D hard to call. Trimming stripped 4 bases from V and 4 bases from J, with 11 bases between. This CDR3 comprises 13 residues. Germline assignment: CDR1 MNHEY and CDR2 SVGEGT. In DNA, the CDR3 is TGTGCCAGCAGTTCCCCGTGGCAGTACGAGCAGTACTTC. It specifies CASSSPWQYEQYF.

This chain links TRBV28 with TRBJ1-5, with D hard to call. V dropped 1 base and J dropped 7 bases, with 5 bases sitting between them. This CDR3 has 12 residues. The germline CDR1 and CDR2 sequences are MDHEN and SYDVKM. CDR3 nucleotide sequence: TGTGCCAGCAGTTTATATCGCCAGCCCCAGCATTTT. It translates to CASSLYRQPQHF.

This chain joins TRBV4-1 and TRBJ2-5, with no clear D. Germline loops: CDR1 MGHRA, CDR2 YSYEKL. The CDR3 spans 16 residues. V lost 3 bases, J lost 2 bases, and 16 bases lay in between. The CDR3 sequence: CASSHATRGPQETQYF. The CDR3 DNA reads as TGCGCCAGCAGCCATGCAACACGCGGACCGCAAGAGACCCAGTACTTC.

The rearrangement links TRBV27 to TRBJ2-7; D is perhaps TRBD1 (5 bases). V lost 3 bases, J lost 2 bases, and 14 bases lay in between. Germline V gene lookup returns CDR1 MNHEY and CDR2 SMNVEV (reference sequence). This CDR3 contains 15 residues. This CDR3 reads CASSFFGAGTYEQYF. The CDR3, as DNA: TGTGCCAGCAGTTTTTTCGGCGCAGGGACCTACGAGCAGTACTTC.

This rearrangement joins TRBV3-1 (or the pseudogene TRBV3-2) to TRBJ1-2; maybe TRBD1 (5 bases). The CDR3 is made up of 15 amino acids. CDR1 and CDR2 from the germline V gene are LGHDT and YNNKEL (reference sequence). V shed 0 bases and J shed 2 bases, with 10 bases lying between them. The CDR3 nucleotides read TGTGCCAGCAGCCAAGATGCGGCAGGGAACTATGGCTACACCTTC. Amino acid sequence: CASSQDAAGNYGYTF.

The V gene is TRBV11-3, the J gene TRBJ2-7, with 9 nucleotides matching TRBD1. The length of the CDR3 is 13 residues. Germline CDR1 and CDR2: SGHNT and YENEEA. The ends lost 3 bases at V and 3 bases at J; junction bases unmatched: 0. CDR3 in DNA: TGTGCCAGCAGCTTGACAGGGGGCTACGAGCAGTACTTC. Translation: CASSLTGGYEQYF.

The chain joins TRBV6-5 to TRBJ2-7; D unclear. Trimming left V 6 bases short and J 4 bases short, with 13 bases between. Germline V gene lookup returns CDR1 MNHEY and CDR2 SVGAGI. This CDR3 spans 13 amino acids. This CDR3 is CASSASGRYEQYF. CDR3 bases: TGTGCCAGCAGCGCCAGTGGACGGTACGAGCAGTACTTC.

The V and J genes are TRBV18 and TRBJ2-7, with D possibly being TRBD1 (6 bases). Germline V lookup: CDR1 KGHSH, CDR2 LQKENI. This CDR3 has 16 residues. V was pared by 0 bases and J by 0 bases, with 12 bases between. The CDR3 loop is CASSPPERGSSYEQYF. The DNA of the CDR3 is TGTGCCAGCTCACCACCAGAGAGGGGGAGCTCCTACGAGCAGTACTTC. The entire variable domain, with the rest obtained from reference TRBV18 and TRBJ2-7, is as follows: NAGVMQNPRHLVRRRGQEARLRCSPMKGHSHVYWYRQLPEEGLKFMVYLQKENIIDESGMPKERFSAEFPKEGPSILRIQQVVRGDSAAYFCASSPPERGSSYEQYFGPGTRLTVT.

The chain joins TRBV6-1 to TRBJ2-7, with no clear D. The ends were cut back, 3 bases at V and 5 bases at J, with 14 bases in the middle. CDR1 MNHNS and CDR2 SASEGT come from the germline V gene. The CDR3 covers 14 residues. CDR3 bases: TGTGCCAGCAGTGAGGGGTATTCGAGCAACGAGCAGTACTTC. As protein: CASSEGYSSNEQYF.

The chain is built from TRBV5-1 and TRBJ2-5; 8 bases agree with TRBD1. This CDR3 is 14 amino acids long. Losses at the gene ends were 6 bases for V and 4 bases for J; bases not matched to a gene: 8. From germline, CDR1 is SGHRS and CDR2 YFSETQ. CDR3 nucleotide sequence: TGCGCCAGCACCTCCGAGGACAGGGCAGAGACCCAGTACTTC. Protein: CASTSEDRAETQYF.

In this sample, this clone turned up once. The V call is TRBV11-3, the J call TRBJ1-6, with a tentative D call TRBD1 (5 bases). Looked up from germline, CDR1 is SGHNT and CDR2 is YENEEA. V was trimmed by 0 bases and J by 11 bases, leaving 14 bases between them. The CDR3 length is 15 residues. This chain's CDR3 is CASSLDRRGKAPLHF. The CDR3 nucleotides read TGTGCCAGCAGCTTAGATCGGAGGGGAAAGGCACCCCTCCACTTT.

This chain joins TRBV24-1 and TRBJ2-3; either TRBD1 or TRBD2 may fit D (6 bases each). CDR1 is KGHDR, CDR2 SFDVKD, per germline. The CDR3 has 16 residues. V was trimmed by 3 bases and J by 8 bases, leaving 20 bases between them. The CDR3 DNA reads TGTGCCACCAGTGATCTGAACCAGGTGGAGGGGGGTACGCAGTATTTT. Translating gives CATSDLNQVEGGTQYF.

The chain combines TRBV5-1 with TRBJ2-7; no reliable D call. Germline CDR1 SGHRS, CDR2 YFSETQ. The CDR3 has 13 residues. V lost 2 bases, J lost 4 bases, and 10 bases lay in between. CDR3 protein: CASSFFGRYEQYF. For the CDR3, the DNA is TGCGCCAGCAGCTTCTTCGGACGGTACGAGCAGTACTTC.

The chain employs TRBV29-1 and TRBJ2-7, with D perhaps matching TRBD1 or TRBD2 (6 bases each). Germline CDR1 is SQVTM and CDR2 is ANQGSEA. CDR3 length: 13 residues. V was shortened by 0 bases and J by 6 bases, with 12 bases between the two germline ends. Here the CDR3 reads CSVEDPGGFEQYF. In DNA form, the CDR3 reads TGCAGCGTTGAAGATCCCGGGGGCTTCGAGCAGTACTTC.

The chain uses TRBV6-5 and TRBJ2-7, with TRBD2 identical over 9 bases. The CDR3 length is 14 residues. In germline, CDR1 is MNHEY, CDR2 SVGAGI. V gave up 7 bases and J gave up 3 bases; unmatched junction bases: 7. CDR3: CASKVAGEVYEQYF. The DNA of the CDR3 is TGTGCCAGCAAGGTAGCGGGAGAAGTCTACGAGCAGTACTTC.

J is TRBJ2-3 and V is TRBV13, with 10 bases fitting TRBD2. V shed 4 bases and J 4 bases; nucleotides not matched to a gene: 8. The germline V gene encodes CDR1 PRHDT and CDR2 FYEKMQ (reference sequence). This CDR3 contains 16 residues. CDR3 nucleotides: TGTGCCAGCAGCTACTCTACAGCGGGGGGGTCAGATACGCAGTATTTT. Translated: CASSYSTAGGSDTQYF.

The genes are TRBV19 and TRBJ2-2; D may be TRBD1 (6 bases). This CDR3 contains 14 residues. Germline CDR1 reads LNHDA; CDR2 reads SQIVND (reference sequence). With 5 bases removed from V and 6 bases from J, the gap between germline ends came to 13 bases. As DNA, the CDR3 is TGTGCCAGTAGTCTGTGGGGACACTCCGGGGAGCTGTTTTTT. It specifies CASSLWGHSGELFF. Looking up the rest from reference TRBV19 and TRBJ2-2 gives the full variable domain: DGGITQSPKYLFRKEGQNVTLSCEQNLNHDAMYWYRQDPGQGLRLIYYSQIVNDFQKGDIAEGYSVSREKKESFPLTVTSAQKNPTAFYLCASSLWGHSGELFFGEGSRLTVL.

The chain uses TRBV4-1 and TRBJ2-5; tentatively, D is TRBD2 (5 bases). In germline, CDR1 is MGHRA, CDR2 YSYEKL. The CDR3 runs 14 residues. With 3 bases removed from V and 5 bases from J, the gap between germline ends came to 13 bases. Here the CDR3 DNA reads TGCGCCAGCAGCCATCGGGGAATTGGGGAGACCCAGTACTTC. Its protein is CASSHRGIGETQYF.

The rearrangement joins TRBV27 to TRBJ1-6; a weak D match, TRBD1 (6 bases). The V end lost 7 bases, the J end lost 5 bases, and 15 bases lay between the germline ends. This CDR3 region has 15 residues. The germline CDR1 and CDR2 sequences are MNHEY and SMNVEV (reference sequence). The CDR3 loop is CASKTGRLDNSPLHF. CDR3 in DNA: TGTGCCAGCAAAACAGGGAGGCTCGATAATTCACCCCTCCACTTT.

The gene calls are TRBV12-3 or TRBV12-4 and TRBJ1-6; D unresolved. The CDR3 is made up of 13 amino acids. The V and J ends lost 5 bases and 7 bases respectively, with 9 bases between them. CDR3 in amino acids: CASSPDGNSPLHF. Here the CDR3 DNA reads TGTGCCAGCAGTCCTGATGGAAATTCACCCCTCCACTTT.

CDR3 DNA: TGCGCCAGCAACGTCCCGGGACTAGCGGGAGCCTACAATGAGCAGTTCTTC. It yields the protein CASNVPGLAGAYNEQFF. The chain couples TRBV4-1 to TRBJ2-1; TRBD2 matches at 14 bases. The CDR3 loop spans 17 amino acids. The germline V gene has CDR1 MGHRA and CDR2 YSYEKL. J lost 2 bases, V lost 7 bases, and 7 bases had no gene match.

V usage is TRBV11-3 and J usage is TRBJ2-1; the D gene could be TRBD1 or TRBD2 (5 bases each). The CDR3 loop spans 16 amino acids. V lost 3 bases, J lost 11 bases, and 23 bases lay in between. Germline V gives CDR1 SGHNT, CDR2 YENEEA. This CDR3 is CASSLRGTTEEVKQFF. The CDR3 coding sequence is TGTGCCAGCAGCTTGAGAGGGACGACGGAGGAAGTGAAGCAGTTCTTC.

The chain carries TRBV15 and TRBJ2-3; D is uncertain. Looked up from germline, CDR1 is LNHNV and CDR2 is YYDKDF (reference sequence). The ends were cut back, 0 bases at V and 8 bases at J, with 9 bases in the middle. CDR3 length: 13 amino acids. CDR3: CATSRDSVTTQYF. The CDR3 DNA sequence: TGTGCCACCAGCAGAGATTCGGTAACTACGCAGTATTTT.

CDR3 loop: CASAGTGYYEQYF. In DNA, the CDR3 is TGTGCCAGCGCCGGGACAGGGTACTACGAGCAGTACTTC. This chain connects TRBV19 to TRBJ2-7, with 9 nucleotides matching TRBD1. From germline, CDR1 is LNHDA and CDR2 SQIVND (reference sequence). The CDR3 covers 13 residues. The V and J ends lost 9 bases and 3 bases, in that order; junction bases with no gene match: 6.

The chain has TRBV21-1 and TRBJ2-5. TRBV21-1 is listed as a pseudogene. The CDR3 runs to 13 residues. CDR3 loop: CASSNWFQETQYF. The DNA for the CDR3 is TGTGCCAGCAGCAATTGGTTCCAAGAGACCCAGTACTTC.

This rearrangement joins TRBV9 to TRBJ2-7, with 13 bases matching TRBD2. There are 16 residues in the CDR3. The trim removed 0 bases at V and 1 base at J, leaving 1 base unmatched. The V gene's germline CDR1 is SGDLS and CDR2 YYNGEE. CDR3 amino acids: CASSVGTSGSSYEQYF. DNA of the CDR3: TGTGCCAGCAGCGTAGGGACTAGCGGGAGTTCCTACGAGCAGTACTTC.

The chain is built from TRBV15 and TRBJ1-5; D perhaps matches TRBD1 (5 bases). CDR3 length equals 17 residues. V lost 0 bases to trimming and J lost 5 bases, with 17 bases between them. Germline CDR1 is LNHNV and CDR2 is YYDKDF (reference sequence). The CDR3, as DNA: TGTGCCACCAGCAGAGATCTTTGGCAGGGTGGGGATCAGCCCCAGCATTTT. Residues: CATSRDLWQGGDQPQHF. Full variable domain (rest looked up from reference TRBV15 and TRBJ1-5): DAMVIQNPRYQVTQFGKPVTLSCSQTLNHNVMYWYQQKSSQAPKLLFHYYDKDFNNEADTPDNFQSRRPNTSFCFLDIRSPGLGDTAMYLCATSRDLWQGGDQPQHFGDGTRLSIL.

This chain joins TRBV19 and TRBJ1-1; D is ambiguous. The CDR3 is made up of 13 amino acids. The V and J ends lost 7 bases and 4 bases respectively, with 13 bases between them. Per germline, CDR1 LNHDA and CDR2 SQIVND (reference sequence). In DNA, the CDR3 is TGTGCCAGTACTGGCCCCCCAAGCACTGAAGCTTTCTTT. Its protein product is CASTGPPSTEAFF.

The CDR3 sequence: CASCPTGNTEAFF. CDR3 DNA sequence: TGTGCCAGCTGTCCCACGGGAAACACTGAAGCTTTCTTT. The chain carries TRBV19 and TRBJ1-1; no firm D call. The length of the CDR3 is 13 residues. Deletions cut 9 bases from V and 2 bases from J, with 13 bases between. From germline, CDR1 is LNHDA and CDR2 SQIVND (reference sequence).